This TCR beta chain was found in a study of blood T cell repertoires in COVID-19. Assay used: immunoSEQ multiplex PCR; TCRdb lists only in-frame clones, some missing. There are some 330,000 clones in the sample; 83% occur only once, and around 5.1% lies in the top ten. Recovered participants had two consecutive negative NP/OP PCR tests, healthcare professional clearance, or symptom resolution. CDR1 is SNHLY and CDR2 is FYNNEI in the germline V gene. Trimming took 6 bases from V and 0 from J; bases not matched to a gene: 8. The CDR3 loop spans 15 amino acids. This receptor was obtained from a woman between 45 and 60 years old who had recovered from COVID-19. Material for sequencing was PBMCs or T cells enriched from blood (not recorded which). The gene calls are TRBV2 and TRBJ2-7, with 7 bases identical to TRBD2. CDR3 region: CASRPGLRSSYEQYF. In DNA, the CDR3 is TGTGCCAGCAGACCGGGACTACGAAGCTCCTACGAGCAGTACTTC.